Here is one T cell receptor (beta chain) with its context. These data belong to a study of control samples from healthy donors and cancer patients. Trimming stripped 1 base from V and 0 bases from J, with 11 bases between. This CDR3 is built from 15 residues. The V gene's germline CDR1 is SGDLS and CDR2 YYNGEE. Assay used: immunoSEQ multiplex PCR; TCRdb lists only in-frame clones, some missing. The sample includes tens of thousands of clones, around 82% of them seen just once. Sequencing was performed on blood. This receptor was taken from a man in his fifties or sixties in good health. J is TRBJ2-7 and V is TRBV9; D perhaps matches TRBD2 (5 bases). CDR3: CASSVTDGLSYEQYF. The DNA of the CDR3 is TGTGCCAGCAGCGTAACTGACGGACTCTCCTACGAGCAGTACTTC.